The rows below give T cell receptor beta chains drawn from one sample of a study of CD8+ T cells in alopecia areata. Assay: immunoSEQ multiplex PCR; the TCRdb copy retains only in-frame clones and omits some. The table records around 140,000 clones, approximately 45% of them present only once. The sequencing input was CD4+ T cells sorted from blood. Receptors originate from a human donor with alopecia areata. Both conserved end residues are part of each CDR3. The D gene is left open where the match is weak. Expanded clones get a size class; other rows say once, few or many, or leave the size out.

TRBD1,TRBJ2-7,NA,TRBV5-1,CASRRPGQGAYRIF,TGCGCCAGCAGGCGGCCGGGACAGGGGGCTTATAGGATCTTC
NA,TRBJ1-5,NA,TRBV28,CASSLEMQPQHF,TGTGCCAGCAGTTTAGAGATGCAGCCCCAGCATTTT
TRBD2,TRBJ2-5,once,TRBV29-1,CSARTGGETQYF,TGCAGCGCGCGAACGGGGGGAGAGACCCAGTACTTC
TRBD2,TRBJ2-3,NA,TRBV7-9,CASSLTSGRARDTQYF,TGTGCCAGCAGCTTGACTAGCGGGAGGGCCCGCGATACGCAGTATTTT
TRBD2,TRBJ2-3,NA,TRBV29-1,CSVDRSGRSAQYF,TGCAGCGTTGATAGAAGCGGGAGATCAGCGCAGTATTTT
TRBD1,TRBJ2-1,few,TRBV7-2,CASSPLGTGFDEQFF,TGTGCCAGCAGCCCACTGGGGACAGGGTTCGATGAGCAGTTCTTC
TRBD2,TRBJ2-7,few,TRBV7-9,CASSLGGRGGLDEQYF,TGTGCCAGCAGCTTAGGGGGTCGGGGAGGGCTCGACGAGCAGTACTTC
NA,TRBJ2-7,once,TRBV11-2,CAWGGNYEQYF,TGTGCCTGGGGGGGCAACTACGAGCAGTACTTC
NA,TRBJ2-7,NA,TRBV30,CAWTDGSREQYF,TGTGCCTGGACTGACGGATCTCGGGAGCAGTACTTC
TRBD2,TRBJ2-5,NA,TRBV4-1,CASSQETAGGPGETQYF,TGCGCCAGCAGCCAAGAAACAGCGGGAGGGCCTGGGGAGACCCAGTACTTC